This T cell receptor (beta chain) is drawn from a study of cytomegalovirus exposure and HLA in healthy donors. Overall study results and limits: CMV antigen specificity was confirmed in vitro for three CMV-associated chains. The listing of about 150 TCR beta chains classed them as cytomegalovirus-associated.

Assay used: immunoSEQ multiplex PCR; TCRdb lists only in-frame clones, some missing. The data hold about 56,000 clones, with 93% observed a single time. Among the roughly 120 subjects of the validation cohort, separate from the approximately 700-subject first cohort, were the donors. Worth noting for this clone: Its target is not known.

Trimming stripped 5 bases from V and 2 bases from J, with 10 bases between. Germline CDR1 SGHVS, CDR2 FQNEAQ. The CDR3 runs to 14 residues. The sequence came from a woman between 18 and 30 years old in good health and CMV-seropositive. The sequencing sample was made of PBMCs. The chain has TRBV7-8 and TRBJ2-1; D is perhaps TRBD1 (5 bases). CDR3 DNA: TGTGCCAGCAGCCGACAGTTTCCCTACAATGAGCAGTTCTTC. Amino acids: CASSRQFPYNEQFF.